The clone carrying this TCR beta chain is categorized as medium-sized. The data were taken from a study of blood T cell repertoires in COVID-19. Overall study: Cohort 3 recovered donors had two negative PCRs, clearance, or symptom resolution. Acute and convalescent COVID-19 samples came from the United States, Italy and Spain.

Trimming removed 6 bases at V and 7 bases at J, with 13 bases between. There are 13 residues in the CDR3. The germline V gene encodes CDR1 SGDLS and CDR2 YYNGEE. Original analysis: Nucleated cell number was recorded as an estimate derived from reference gene primer amplification. Using immunoSEQ multiplex PCR, the repertoire was profiled, and TCRdb retains in-frame clones only, with some absent. The V and J calls and clone size come from that table; D and trimming were worked out from the DNA. Found here are 200,000 to 250,000 clones, about nine tenths of them singletons; the top ten hold 7.2%. The participants were between about 18 and 89 years old and came from about two dozen US areas.

The chain joins TRBV9 to TRBJ2-2; D call uncertain. Sequencing used PBMCs or T cells enriched from blood (not recorded which). The sequence came from a man aged 30 to 45 in a cohort exposed to, infected with or recovered from COVID-19 (not recorded which). CDR3 sequence reads: CASTTVLGGELFF. DNA of the CDR3: TGTGCCAGCACCACGGTTCTCGGCGGGGAGCTGTTTTTT.